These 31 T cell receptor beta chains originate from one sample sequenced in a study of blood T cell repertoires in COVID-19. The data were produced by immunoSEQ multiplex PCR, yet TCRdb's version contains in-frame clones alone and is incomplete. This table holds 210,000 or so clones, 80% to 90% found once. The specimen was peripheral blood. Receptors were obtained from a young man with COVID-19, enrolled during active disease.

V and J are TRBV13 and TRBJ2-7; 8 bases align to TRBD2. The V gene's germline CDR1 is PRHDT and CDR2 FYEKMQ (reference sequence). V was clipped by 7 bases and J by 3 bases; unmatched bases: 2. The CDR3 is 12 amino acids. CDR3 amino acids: CASTTSGYEQYF. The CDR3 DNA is TGTGCCAGCACCACTAGCGGCTACGAGCAGTACTTC.

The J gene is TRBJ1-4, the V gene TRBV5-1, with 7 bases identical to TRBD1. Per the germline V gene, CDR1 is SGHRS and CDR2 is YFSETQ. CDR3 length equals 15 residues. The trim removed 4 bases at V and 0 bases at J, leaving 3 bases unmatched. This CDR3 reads CASSTGQSTNEKLFF. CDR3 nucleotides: TGCGCCAGCAGCACGGGACAGTCAACTAATGAAAAACTGTTTTTT.

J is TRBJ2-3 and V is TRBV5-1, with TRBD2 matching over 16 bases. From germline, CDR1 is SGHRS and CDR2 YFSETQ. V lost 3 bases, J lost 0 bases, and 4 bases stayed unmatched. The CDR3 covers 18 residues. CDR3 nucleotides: TGCGCCAGCAGCTGGGGACTAGCGGGAGGGCGTAGCACAGATACGCAGTATTTT. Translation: CASSWGLAGGRSTDTQYF. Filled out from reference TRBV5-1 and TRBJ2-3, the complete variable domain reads KAGVTQTPRYLIKTRGQQVTLSCSPISGHRSVSWYQQTPGQGLQFLFEYFSETQRNKGNFPGRFSGRQFSNSRSEMNVSTLELGDSALYLCASSWGLAGGRSTDTQYFGPGTRLTVL.

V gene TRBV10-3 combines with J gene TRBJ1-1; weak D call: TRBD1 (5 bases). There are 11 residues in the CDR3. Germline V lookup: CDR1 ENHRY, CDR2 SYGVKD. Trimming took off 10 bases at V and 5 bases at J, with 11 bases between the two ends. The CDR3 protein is CATRGGTEAFF. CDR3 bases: TGTGCCACCCGGGGGGGGACTGAAGCTTTCTTT.

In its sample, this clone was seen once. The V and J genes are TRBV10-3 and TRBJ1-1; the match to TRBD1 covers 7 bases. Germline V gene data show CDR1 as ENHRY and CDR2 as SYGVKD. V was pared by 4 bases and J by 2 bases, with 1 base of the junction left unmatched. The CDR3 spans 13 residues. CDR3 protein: CAISGTGNTEAFF. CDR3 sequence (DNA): TGTGCCATCAGTGGGACAGGAAACACTGAAGCTTTCTTT.

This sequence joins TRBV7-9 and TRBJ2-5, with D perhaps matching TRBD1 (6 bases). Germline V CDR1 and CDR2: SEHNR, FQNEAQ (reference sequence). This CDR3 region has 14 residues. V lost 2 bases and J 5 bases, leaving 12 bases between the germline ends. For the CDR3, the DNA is TGTGCCAGCAGCTTATTCGCAGGGGTTGAGACCCAGTACTTC. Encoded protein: CASSLFAGVETQYF.

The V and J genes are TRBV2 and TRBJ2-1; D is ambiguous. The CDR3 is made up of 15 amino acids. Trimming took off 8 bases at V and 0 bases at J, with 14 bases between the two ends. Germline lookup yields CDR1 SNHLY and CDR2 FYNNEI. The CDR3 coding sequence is TGTGCCAGCCTCCGCGTACTGAGCTCCTACAATGAGCAGTTCTTC. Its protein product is CASLRVLSSYNEQFF.

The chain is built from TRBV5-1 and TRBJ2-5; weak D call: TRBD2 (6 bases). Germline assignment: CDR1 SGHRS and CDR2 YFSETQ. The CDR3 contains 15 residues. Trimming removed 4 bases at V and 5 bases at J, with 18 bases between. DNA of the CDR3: TGCGCCAGCAGCCAGTTGGGGGGAGTTCTCGAGACCCAGTACTTC. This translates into CASSQLGGVLETQYF.

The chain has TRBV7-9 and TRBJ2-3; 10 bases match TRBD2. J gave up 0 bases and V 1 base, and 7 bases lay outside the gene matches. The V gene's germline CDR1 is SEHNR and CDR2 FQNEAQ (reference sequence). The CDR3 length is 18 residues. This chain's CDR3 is CASSLGASGSPSTDTQYF. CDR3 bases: TGTGCCAGCAGCTTAGGGGCTAGCGGGAGCCCTAGCACAGATACGCAGTATTTT.

The CDR3 spells CASSSGTVSNQPQHF. The CDR3 DNA reads TGTGCCAGCAGCTCCGGGACAGTGAGCAATCAGCCCCAGCATTTT. V usage is TRBV7-8 and J usage is TRBJ1-5; 7 nucleotides align to TRBD1. Germline V gene sequence: CDR1 SGHVS, CDR2 FQNEAQ. The CDR3 length is 15 residues. The junction had 4 bases not matched to a gene; V was cut back by 4 bases and J by 1 base.

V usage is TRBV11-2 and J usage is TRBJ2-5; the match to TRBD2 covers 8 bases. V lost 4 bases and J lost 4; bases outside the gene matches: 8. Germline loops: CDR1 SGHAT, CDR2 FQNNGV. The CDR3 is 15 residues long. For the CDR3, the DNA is TGTGCCAGCAGCTCAAAGACTAGCGTCGGAGAGACCCAGTACTTC. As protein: CASSSKTSVGETQYF.

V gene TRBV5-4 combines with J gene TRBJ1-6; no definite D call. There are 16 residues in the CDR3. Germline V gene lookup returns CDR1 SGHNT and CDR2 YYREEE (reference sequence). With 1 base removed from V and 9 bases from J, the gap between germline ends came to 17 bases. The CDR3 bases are TGTGCCAGCAGCTTGCGCGGGTATGCAAACGGTTCACCCCTCCACTTT. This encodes CASSLRGYANGSPLHF.

The CDR3 DNA reads as TGTGCCACCGGGGCTAGCGGCTACAATGAGCAGTTCTTC. This sequence encodes CATGASGYNEQFF. V and J are TRBV19 and TRBJ2-1, with 7 nucleotides matching TRBD2. Germline V CDR1 and CDR2: LNHDA, SQIVND (reference sequence). V was pared by 10 bases and J by 3 bases, with 6 bases of the junction left unmatched. The CDR3 extends over 13 amino acids. Supplemented by reference TRBV19 and TRBJ2-1, the full variable domain reads DGGITQSPKYLFRKEGQNVTLSCEQNLNHDAMYWYRQDPGQGLRLIYYSQIVNDFQKGDIAEGYSVSREKKESFPLTVTSAQKNPTAFYLCATGASGYNEQFFGPGTRLTVL.

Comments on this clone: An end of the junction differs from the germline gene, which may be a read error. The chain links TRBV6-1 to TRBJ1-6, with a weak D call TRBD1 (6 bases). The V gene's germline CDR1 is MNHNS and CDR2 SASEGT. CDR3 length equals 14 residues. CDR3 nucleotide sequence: TGTGCCAGCAGTGAACAGGGGAGCAATTCACCCCTCCATTTT. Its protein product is CASSEQGSNSPLHF.

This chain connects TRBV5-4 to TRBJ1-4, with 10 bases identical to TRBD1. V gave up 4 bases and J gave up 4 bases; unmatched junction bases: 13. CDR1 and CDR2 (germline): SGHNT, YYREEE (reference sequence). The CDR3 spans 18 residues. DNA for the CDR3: TGTGCCAGCAGCCGAACTCCGGGACAGGGGCCTTATAATGAAAAACTGTTTTTT. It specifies CASSRTPGQGPYNEKLFF.

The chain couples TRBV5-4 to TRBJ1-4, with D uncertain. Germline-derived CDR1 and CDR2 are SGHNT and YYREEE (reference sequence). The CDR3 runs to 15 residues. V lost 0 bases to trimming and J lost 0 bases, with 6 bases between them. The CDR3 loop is CASSLDSATNEKLFF. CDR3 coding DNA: TGTGCCAGCAGCTTGGACAGTGCAACTAATGAAAAACTGTTTTTT. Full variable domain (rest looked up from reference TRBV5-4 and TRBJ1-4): ETGVTQSPTHLIKTRGQQVTLRCSSQSGHNTVSWYQQALGQGPQFIFQYYREEENGRGNFPPRFSGLQFPNYSSELNVNALELDDSALYLCASSLDSATNEKLFFGSGTQLSVL.

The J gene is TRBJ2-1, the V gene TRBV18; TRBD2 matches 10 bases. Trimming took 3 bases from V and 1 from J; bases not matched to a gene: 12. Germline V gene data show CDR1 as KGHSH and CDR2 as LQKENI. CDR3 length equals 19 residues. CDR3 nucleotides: TGTGCCAGCTCACCGTCCCGGACTAGCGGTGCCTCGTCCTACAATGAGCAGTTCTTC. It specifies CASSPSRTSGASSYNEQFF.

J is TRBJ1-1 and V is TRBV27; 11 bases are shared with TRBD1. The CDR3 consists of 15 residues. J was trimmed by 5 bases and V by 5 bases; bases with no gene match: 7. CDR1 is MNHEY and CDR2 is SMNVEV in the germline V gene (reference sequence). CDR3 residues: CASSPNRDRGTEAFF. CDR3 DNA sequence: TGTGCCAGCAGTCCCAACCGGGACAGGGGGACTGAAGCTTTCTTT.

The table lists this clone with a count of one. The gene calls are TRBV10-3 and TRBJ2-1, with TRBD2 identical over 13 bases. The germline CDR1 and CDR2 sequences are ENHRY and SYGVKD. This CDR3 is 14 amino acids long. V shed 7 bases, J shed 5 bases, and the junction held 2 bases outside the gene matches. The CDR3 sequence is CAITGLAGDNEQFF. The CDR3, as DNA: TGTGCCATCACCGGACTAGCGGGAGACAATGAGCAGTTCTTC.

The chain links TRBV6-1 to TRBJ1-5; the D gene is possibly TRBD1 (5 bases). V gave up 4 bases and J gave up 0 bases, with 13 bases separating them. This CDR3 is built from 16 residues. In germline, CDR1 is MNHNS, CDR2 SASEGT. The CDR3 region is CASSVTGQHSNQPQHF. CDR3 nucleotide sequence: TGTGCCAGCAGTGTAACCGGACAACATAGCAATCAGCCCCAGCATTTT.

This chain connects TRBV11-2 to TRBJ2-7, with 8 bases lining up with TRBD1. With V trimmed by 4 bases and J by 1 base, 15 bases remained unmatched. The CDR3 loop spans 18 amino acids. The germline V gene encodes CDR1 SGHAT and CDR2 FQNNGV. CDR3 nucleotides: TGTGCCAGCAGCTCCGGCGACAGGGGAACCTCGGTATCCTACGAGCAGTACTTC. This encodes CASSSGDRGTSVSYEQYF. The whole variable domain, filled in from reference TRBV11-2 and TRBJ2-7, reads EAGVAQSPRYKIIEKRQSVAFWCNPISGHATLYWYQQILGQGPKLLIQFQNNGVVDDSQLPKDRFSAERLKGVDSTLKIQPAKLEDSAVYLCASSSGDRGTSVSYEQYFGPGTRLTVT.

DNA for the CDR3: TGTGCCAGTAACCCCCCCGACAGGGGGAACACCGGGGAGCTGTTTTTT. It codes for CASNPPDRGNTGELFF. The chain is built from TRBV19 and TRBJ2-2; 8 bases agree with TRBD1. V shed 7 bases, J shed 1 base, and the junction held 8 bases outside the gene matches. Per germline, CDR1 LNHDA and CDR2 SQIVND (reference sequence). The CDR3 contains 16 residues.

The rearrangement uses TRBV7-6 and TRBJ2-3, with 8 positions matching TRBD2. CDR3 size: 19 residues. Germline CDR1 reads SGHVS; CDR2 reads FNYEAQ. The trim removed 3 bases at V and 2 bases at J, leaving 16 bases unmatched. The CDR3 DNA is TGTGCCAGCAGCTTGGGGCCTTTTCGTAGCGGGGAGGCCACAGATACGCAGTATTTT. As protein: CASSLGPFRSGEATDTQYF.

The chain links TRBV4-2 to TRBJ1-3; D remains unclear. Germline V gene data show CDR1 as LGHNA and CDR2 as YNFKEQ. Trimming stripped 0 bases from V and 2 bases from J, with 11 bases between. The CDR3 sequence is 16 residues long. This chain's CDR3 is CASSQDPGYTGNTIYF. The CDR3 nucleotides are TGTGCCAGCAGCCAAGATCCGGGATACACTGGAAACACCATATATTTT.

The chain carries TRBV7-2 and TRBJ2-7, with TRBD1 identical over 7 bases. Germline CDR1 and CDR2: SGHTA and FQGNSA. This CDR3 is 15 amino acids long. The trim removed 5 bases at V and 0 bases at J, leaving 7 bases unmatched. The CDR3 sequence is CASSQTGIVSYEQYF. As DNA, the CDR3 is TGTGCCAGCAGCCAGACAGGGATCGTCTCCTACGAGCAGTACTTC.

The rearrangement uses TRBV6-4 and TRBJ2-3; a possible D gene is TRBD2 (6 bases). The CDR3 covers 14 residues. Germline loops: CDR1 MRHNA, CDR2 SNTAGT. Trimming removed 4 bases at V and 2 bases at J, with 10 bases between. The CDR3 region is CASSVRDSTDTQYF. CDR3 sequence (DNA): TGTGCCAGCAGTGTCCGGGACTCCACAGATACGCAGTATTTT.

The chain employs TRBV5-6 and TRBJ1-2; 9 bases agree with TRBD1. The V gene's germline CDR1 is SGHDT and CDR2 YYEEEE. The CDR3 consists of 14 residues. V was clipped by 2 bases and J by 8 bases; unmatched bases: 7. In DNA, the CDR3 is TGTGCCAGCAGCTTCTCCGGGACAGGGCCAGGCTACACCTTC. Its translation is CASSFSGTGPGYTF.

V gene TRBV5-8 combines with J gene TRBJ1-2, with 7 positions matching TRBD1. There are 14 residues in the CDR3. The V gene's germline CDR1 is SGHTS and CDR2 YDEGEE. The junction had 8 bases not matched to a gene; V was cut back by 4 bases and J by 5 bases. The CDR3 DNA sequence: TGTGCCAGCAGCATACAACGGGACAGTTATGGCTACACCTTC. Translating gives CASSIQRDSYGYTF.

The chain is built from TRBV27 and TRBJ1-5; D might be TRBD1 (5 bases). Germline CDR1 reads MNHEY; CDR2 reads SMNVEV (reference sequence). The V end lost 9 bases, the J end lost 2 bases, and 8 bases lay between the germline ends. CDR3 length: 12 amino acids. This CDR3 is CASQGRNQPQHF. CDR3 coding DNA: TGTGCCAGTCAGGGTCGCAATCAGCCCCAGCATTTT.

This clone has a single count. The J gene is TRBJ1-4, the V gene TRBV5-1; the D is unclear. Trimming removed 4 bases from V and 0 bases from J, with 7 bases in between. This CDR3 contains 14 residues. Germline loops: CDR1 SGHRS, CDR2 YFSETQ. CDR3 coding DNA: TGCGCCAGCAGCGAGACTGCAACTAATGAAAAACTGTTTTTT. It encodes CASSETATNEKLFF.

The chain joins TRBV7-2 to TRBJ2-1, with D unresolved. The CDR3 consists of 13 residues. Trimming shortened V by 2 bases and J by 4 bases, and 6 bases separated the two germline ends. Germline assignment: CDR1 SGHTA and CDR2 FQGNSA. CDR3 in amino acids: CASSLQDYNEQFF. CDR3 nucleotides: TGTGCCAGCAGCTTACAGGATTACAATGAGCAGTTCTTC.